Listed below are T cell receptor beta chains from one sample, sequenced in a study of T cell responses to AZD1222 COVID-19 vaccine. Using immunoSEQ multiplex PCR, the repertoire was profiled, and TCRdb retains in-frame clones only, with some absent. The top ten hold 4.3% of the sample, which has 160,000 or so clones, roughly 90% seen once. This sample comprised peripheral blood, obtained 28 days after the second AZD1222 dose. These receptors were obtained from an adult who received the AZD1222 COVID-19 vaccine. Both conserved end residues are part of each CDR3. The order of the fields is clone size, V gene, J gene, D gene, CDR3 DNA, CDR3 protein. A D gene is named only where the DNA matches it firmly. Only part of the rows carry a size: once, few, many, or a class if the clone is expanded.

clone size: NA; V gene: TRBV6-1; J gene: TRBJ1-6; D gene: NA; CDR3 DNA: TGTGCCAGCAGTGTGGTTGGGTCGTCGAGGGGTAATTCACCCCTCCACTTT; CDR3 protein: CASSVVGSSRGNSPLHF
clone size: NA; V gene: TRBV10-3; J gene: TRBJ1-2; D gene: TRBD1; CDR3 DNA: TGTGCCATCAGTGAGTCCCAGGGGGCCGGGGGCTACACCTTC; CDR3 protein: CAISESQGAGGYTF
clone size: NA; V gene: TRBV21-1; J gene: TRBJ2-7; D gene: NA; CDR3 DNA: TGTGCCAGCAGCAAAGGAGGGACAGGGGTGGTCGAGCAGTACTTC; CDR3 protein: CASSKGGTGVVEQYF
clone size: NA; V gene: TRBV30; J gene: TRBJ1-3; D gene: NA; CDR3 DNA: TGTGCCTGGAGTGGAGGAAACACCATATATTTT; CDR3 protein: CAWSGGNTIYF
clone size: NA; V gene: TRBV11-2; J gene: TRBJ2-2; D gene: TRBD1; CDR3 DNA: TGTGCCAGCAGCTTAAACAGGGGGCAACTCGGGGAGCTGTTTTTT; CDR3 protein: CASSLNRGQLGELFF
clone size: NA; V gene: TRBV6-5; J gene: TRBJ2-1; D gene: NA; CDR3 DNA: TGTGCCAGCAGTTACTCCCCAGCGGGTGAGCAGTTCTTC; CDR3 protein: CASSYSPAGEQFF
clone size: NA; V gene: TRBV12-3/TRBV12-4; J gene: TRBJ2-5; D gene: NA; CDR3 DNA: TGTGCCAGCAGTCTCCGAGAGACCCAGTACTTC; CDR3 protein: CASSLRETQYF
clone size: NA; V gene: TRBV9; J gene: TRBJ2-1; D gene: TRBD1; CDR3 DNA: TGTGCCAGCAGCTTGACCGGGACAGGCCGTTACAATGAGCAGTTCTTC; CDR3 protein: CASSLTGTGRYNEQFF
clone size: NA; V gene: TRBV30; J gene: TRBJ2-7; D gene: TRBD1; CDR3 DNA: TGTGCCTGGAGGGACAGGAGCTCCTACGAGCAGTACTTC; CDR3 protein: CAWRDRSSYEQYF
clone size: NA; V gene: TRBV12-5; J gene: TRBJ1-3; D gene: NA; CDR3 DNA: TGTGCTAGTGGTTTGTGGGCCCGAAACACCATATATTTT; CDR3 protein: CASGLWARNTIYF
clone size: few; V gene: TRBV4-2; J gene: TRBJ1-3; D gene: NA; CDR3 DNA: TGTGCCAGCAGCCAAACTGGACCCGGGGCCACCATATATTTT; CDR3 protein: CASSQTGPGATIYF
clone size: NA; V gene: TRBV6-6; J gene: TRBJ1-2; D gene: NA; CDR3 DNA: TGTGCCAGCAGTTACTCCACCCTTACGGACCCAAATGGCTACACCTTC; CDR3 protein: CASSYSTLTDPNGYTF
clone size: NA; V gene: TRBV6-5; J gene: TRBJ1-2; D gene: NA; CDR3 DNA: TGTGCCAGCACCGACACAAGTTCTAACTATGGCTACACCTTC; CDR3 protein: CASTDTSSNYGYTF
clone size: few; V gene: TRBV4-1; J gene: TRBJ2-5; D gene: NA; CDR3 DNA: TGCGCCAGCAGCCGAGAAGAGACCCAGTACTTC; CDR3 protein: CASSREETQYF
clone size: once; V gene: TRBV7-9; J gene: TRBJ1-1; D gene: NA; CDR3 DNA: TGTGCCAGCATCGCGGCAGACCAGAACACTGAAGCTTTCTTT; CDR3 protein: CASIAADQNTEAFF
clone size: NA; V gene: TRBV3-1/TRBV3-2; J gene: TRBJ2-2; D gene: NA; CDR3 DNA: TGTGCCAGCAGCCAAGTTCGCCGCCCCGGGGAGCTGTTTTTT; CDR3 protein: CASSQVRRPGELFF
clone size: once; V gene: TRBV7-3; J gene: TRBJ1-1; D gene: NA; CDR3 DNA: TGTGCCAGCAGCGTTACACAGAACACTGAAGCTTTCTTT; CDR3 protein: CASSVTQNTEAFF
clone size: NA; V gene: TRBV6-5; J gene: TRBJ1-2; D gene: NA; CDR3 DNA: TGTGCCAGCAGCTTTAATGGACCTGGCTATGGCTACACCTTC; CDR3 protein: CASSFNGPGYGYTF
clone size: NA; V gene: TRBV6-5; J gene: TRBJ1-5; D gene: NA; CDR3 DNA: TGTGCCAGCAGTTACTCGAGTGAACAGCCCCAGCATTTT; CDR3 protein: CASSYSSEQPQHF
clone size: NA; V gene: TRBV7-3; J gene: TRBJ1-4; D gene: NA; CDR3 DNA: TGTGCCAGCAGCCCCCGGGGCGGTGCCAATGAAAAACTGTTTTTT; CDR3 protein: CASSPRGGANEKLFF
clone size: NA; V gene: TRBV27; J gene: TRBJ2-7; D gene: TRBD1; CDR3 DNA: TGTGCCAGCAGTTTGACAGGGGTCGATAACCGAGCTTACGAGCAGTACTTC; CDR3 protein: CASSLTGVDNRAYEQYF
clone size: NA; V gene: TRBV5-4; J gene: TRBJ1-4; D gene: TRBD1; CDR3 DNA: TGTGCCAGCAGCCTGACAGGGGGGGTTGCGGAAAAACTGTTTTTT; CDR3 protein: CASSLTGGVAEKLFF
clone size: NA; V gene: TRBV13; J gene: TRBJ2-6; D gene: NA; CDR3 DNA: TGTGCCAGCAGCTTTCAACACTCTGGGGCCAACGTCCTGACTTTC; CDR3 protein: CASSFQHSGANVLTF
clone size: NA; V gene: TRBV7-6; J gene: TRBJ2-1; D gene: TRBD2; CDR3 DNA: TGTGCCAGCAGCTTTACTAGCGGGGGGGCCAATGAGCAGTTCTTC; CDR3 protein: CASSFTSGGANEQFF
clone size: few; V gene: TRBV29-1; J gene: TRBJ1-2; D gene: TRBD1; CDR3 DNA: TGCAGCGTTGGCCCCATGGACAGGAGGAGTTATGGCTACACCTTC; CDR3 protein: CSVGPMDRRSYGYTF
clone size: few; V gene: TRBV5-4; J gene: TRBJ2-7; D gene: NA; CDR3 DNA: TGTGCCAGCAGCCACCATTCCTCCTACGAGCAGTACTTC; CDR3 protein: CASSHHSSYEQYF
clone size: once; V gene: TRBV6-1; J gene: TRBJ1-1; D gene: NA; CDR3 DNA: TGTGCCAGCAGTGAAATCGGGGGAAGCGCTGAAGCTTTCTTT; CDR3 protein: CASSEIGGSAEAFF
clone size: NA; V gene: TRBV18; J gene: TRBJ2-7; D gene: TRBD1; CDR3 DNA: TGTGCCAGCTCACCCCTCCCCGGGACAGCTAACTCCTACGAGCAGTACTTC; CDR3 protein: CASSPLPGTANSYEQYF
clone size: NA; V gene: TRBV30; J gene: TRBJ2-2; D gene: NA; CDR3 DNA: TGTGCCTGGACCGGACGCCAGGGTGGGGAGCTGTTTTTT; CDR3 protein: CAWTGRQGGELFF
clone size: NA; V gene: TRBV25-1; J gene: TRBJ1-6; D gene: NA; CDR3 DNA: TGTGCCAGCAGTGCCCCTTTTGGGCCCAATTCACCCCTCCACTTT; CDR3 protein: CASSAPFGPNSPLHF
clone size: NA; V gene: TRBV11-3; J gene: TRBJ2-3; D gene: TRBD2; CDR3 DNA: TGTGCCAGCAGCCCGCGGGGGACCACAGATACGCAGTATTTT; CDR3 protein: CASSPRGTTDTQYF
clone size: NA; V gene: TRBV14; J gene: TRBJ1-2; D gene: TRBD1; CDR3 DNA: TGTGCCAGCACCAGGGGGCAGAATCATGGCTACACCTTC; CDR3 protein: CASTRGQNHGYTF
clone size: NA; V gene: TRBV2; J gene: TRBJ1-1; D gene: NA; CDR3 DNA: TGTGCCAGCAGCAAAGGGACCTTATCTGAAGCTTTCTTT; CDR3 protein: CASSKGTLSEAFF
clone size: NA; V gene: TRBV18; J gene: TRBJ2-7; D gene: TRBD2; CDR3 DNA: TGTGCCAGCTCACTGACTAGCGGGGGCGACGAGCAGTACTTC; CDR3 protein: CASSLTSGGDEQYF
clone size: NA; V gene: TRBV7-9; J gene: TRBJ1-6; D gene: NA; CDR3 DNA: TGTGCCAGCAGCTTACGAACAGCATCGTCACCCCTCCACTTT; CDR3 protein: CASSLRTASSPLHF
clone size: NA; V gene: TRBV29-1; J gene: TRBJ1-5; D gene: NA; CDR3 DNA: TGCAGCGTTGAAGAGGCCGACACGCGGTATGAGCATTTT; CDR3 protein: CSVEEADTRYEHF
clone size: once; V gene: TRBV25-1; J gene: TRBJ2-2; D gene: NA; CDR3 DNA: TGTGCCAGCAGTGGGATTACCGGGGAGCTGTTTTTT; CDR3 protein: CASSGITGELFF
clone size: NA; V gene: TRBV6-5; J gene: TRBJ2-7; D gene: TRBD1; CDR3 DNA: TGTGCCAGCAGTAATCCGGGACAGGGTGGCGAGCAGTACTTC; CDR3 protein: CASSNPGQGGEQYF
clone size: NA; V gene: TRBV10-3; J gene: TRBJ1-5; D gene: NA; CDR3 DNA: TGTGCCATCAGTAATTCAGGGCTTAATCAGCCCCAGCATTTT; CDR3 protein: CAISNSGLNQPQHF
clone size: NA; V gene: TRBV19; J gene: TRBJ1-5; D gene: NA; CDR3 DNA: TGTGCCAGTAGTTTCTCAGGGACTGGTCAGCCCCAGCATTTT; CDR3 protein: CASSFSGTGQPQHF
clone size: NA; V gene: TRBV5-4; J gene: TRBJ2-2; D gene: TRBD2; CDR3 DNA: TGTGCCAGCAGCTTGGGGGCTCTAGCGGGGATGACCGGGGAGCTGTTTTTT; CDR3 protein: CASSLGALAGMTGELFF
clone size: NA; V gene: TRBV2; J gene: TRBJ1-1; D gene: NA; CDR3 DNA: TGTGCCAGCAGCGGATACACTGAAGCTTTCTTT; CDR3 protein: CASSGYTEAFF
clone size: NA; V gene: TRBV5-1; J gene: TRBJ1-2; D gene: TRBD1; CDR3 DNA: TGCGCCAGCAGTTTTACAGGGGACAACTATGGCTACACCTTC; CDR3 protein: CASSFTGDNYGYTF
clone size: once; V gene: TRBV27; J gene: TRBJ1-2; D gene: NA; CDR3 DNA: TGTGCCAGCAGCGGTAATTTCGGGTATGGCTACACCTTC; CDR3 protein: CASSGNFGYGYTF
clone size: NA; V gene: TRBV5-4; J gene: TRBJ2-5; D gene: TRBD1; CDR3 DNA: TGTGCCAGCAGAATTACAGGGGTCCAAGAGACCCAGTACTTC; CDR3 protein: CASRITGVQETQYF
clone size: NA; V gene: TRBV6-5; J gene: TRBJ1-1; D gene: NA; CDR3 DNA: TGTGCCAGCAACCGGGGGCGAGGGACTGAAGCTTTCTTT; CDR3 protein: CASNRGRGTEAFF
clone size: NA; V gene: TRBV5-6; J gene: TRBJ1-1; D gene: NA; CDR3 DNA: TGTGCCAGCAGCTCGGGGTCGGGGTTACTGACTGAAGCTTTCTTT; CDR3 protein: CASSSGSGLLTEAFF
clone size: NA; V gene: TRBV2; J gene: TRBJ1-1; D gene: NA; CDR3 DNA: TGTGCCAGCAGTTCGACAGGACCTAACACTGAAGCTTTCTTT; CDR3 protein: CASSSTGPNTEAFF
clone size: NA; V gene: TRBV15; J gene: TRBJ1-6; D gene: TRBD1; CDR3 DNA: TGTGCCACCACCTTCACGACAGGGACTAATTCACCCCTCCACTTT; CDR3 protein: CATTFTTGTNSPLHF
clone size: once; V gene: TRBV6-2/TRBV6-3; J gene: TRBJ1-5; D gene: NA; CDR3 DNA: TGTGCCAGCAGTTACTCGAGTACACCTAATCAGCCCCAGCATTTT; CDR3 protein: CASSYSSTPNQPQHF
clone size: NA; V gene: TRBV5-1; J gene: TRBJ1-1; D gene: NA; CDR3 DNA: TGCGCCTCCCGAGGGCCGGTTGAGAACACTGAAGCTTTCTTT; CDR3 protein: CASRGPVENTEAFF
clone size: NA; V gene: TRBV7-2; J gene: TRBJ1-5; D gene: TRBD1; CDR3 DNA: TGTGCCAGCAGTCCAACAGGGGACAATCAGCCCCAGCATTTT; CDR3 protein: CASSPTGDNQPQHF
clone size: NA; V gene: TRBV19; J gene: TRBJ1-4; D gene: NA; CDR3 DNA: TGTGCCAGTAGTATCGGCGGGGAGACTAATGAAAAACTGTTTTTT; CDR3 protein: CASSIGGETNEKLFF
clone size: NA; V gene: TRBV18; J gene: TRBJ1-1; D gene: NA; CDR3 DNA: TGTGCCAGCTCACCGGGGAACCAATTGGCTTTCTTT; CDR3 protein: CASSPGNQLAFF
clone size: NA; V gene: TRBV5-1; J gene: TRBJ1-2; D gene: NA; CDR3 DNA: TGCGCCAGCAGCTTGGATGGGGGGCCTGGTTTTGGCTACACCTTC; CDR3 protein: CASSLDGGPGFGYTF
clone size: NA; V gene: TRBV12-3/TRBV12-4; J gene: TRBJ1-2; D gene: NA; CDR3 DNA: TGTGCCAGCCGGCGATACAGTTATGGCTACACCTTC; CDR3 protein: CASRRYSYGYTF
clone size: NA; V gene: TRBV5-1; J gene: TRBJ1-4; D gene: NA; CDR3 DNA: TGCGCCAGCAGCTCCAACCTGGGGGAAAAACTGTTTTTT; CDR3 protein: CASSSNLGEKLFF
clone size: NA; V gene: TRBV6-1; J gene: TRBJ2-2; D gene: NA; CDR3 DNA: TGTGCCAGCAGTGATCCCAACTCCGGGGAGCTGTTTTTT; CDR3 protein: CASSDPNSGELFF